The 13 T cell receptor beta chains below were found in one sample sequenced in a study of regulatory T cells in long-lasting Graves disease (dated by TCRdb to 2020 to 2023). The time point label, as the study defines it: newly diagnosed GD, antithyroid drugs for less than 3 months. RNA was extracted from PBMCs in TRIzol for both TCR sequencing and RNA sequencing. Libraries were constructed by multiplex PCR. Sequencing was performed on an Illumina HiSeq 4000. CDR3 regions were amplified by Arm-PCR with iRepertoire HTBI primers to construct TCR beta libraries. The public sequencing data were trimmed at Q25 with fastp and processed into clonotypes with MiXCR by TCRdb, which kept only in-frame beta chains. Entries are consolidated by CDR3 protein sequence, retaining the most common genes and DNA. This sample comprises around 250,000 distinct CDR3 sequences, 20% to 25% of them detected only once. The top ten clonotypes cover 11% to 15% of the sample.

The material sequenced was peripheral blood mononuclear cells (PBMCs), taken at new diagnosis, from a patient treated with antithyroid drugs. These receptors were collected from a female donor with Graves disease.

This clonotype was seen many times. The chain recombines TRBV30 with TRBJ1-1; perhaps TRBD1 as D (5 bases). The V gene lost 5 bases and the J gene lost 11 bases, with 15 bases spanning the gap. This CDR3 has 11 residues. Per the germline V gene, CDR1 is GTSNPN and CDR2 is SVGIG (reference sequence). This CDR3 is CAWEVGGKAFF. The CDR3 DNA sequence: TGTGCCTGGGAAGTCGGGGGGAAGGCTTTCTTT.

In its sample, this clonotype was seen a few times. Just one base apart from a much larger clone, this may be a read error. The chain recombines TRBV18 with TRBJ2-7; 7 nucleotides match TRBD1. From germline, CDR1 is KGHSH and CDR2 LQKENI. The CDR3 contains 13 residues. The CDR3 here is CASPPTGSYEQYF. The CDR3 DNA is TGTGCCAGCCCACCGACAGGGTCCTACGAGCAGTACTTC.

This clonotype was counted between two and nine times. A much larger clone lies a single base off, so this may be a read error. This sequence joins TRBV15 and TRBJ1-1, with no clear D. The CDR3 runs to 16 residues. The V gene lost 0 bases and the J gene lost 4 bases, with 15 bases spanning the gap. Germline V CDR1 and CDR2: LNHNV, YYDKDF (reference sequence). DNA of the CDR3: TGTGCCACCAGCAGAGATCATGGGCAAGTGAGCACTGAAGCTTTCTTT. This sequence encodes CATSRDHGQVSTEAFF.

This clonotype was detected many times. The J gene is TRBJ2-7, the V gene TRBV11-1, with 11 bases lining up with TRBD1. V gave up 5 bases and J gave up 4 bases; unmatched junction bases: 4. The germline V gene encodes CDR1 SGHAT and CDR2 FQDESV (reference sequence). CDR3 size: 14 residues. In nucleotides, the CDR3 is TGTGCCAGCAGCCCCCGGGACAGGGGGTACGAGCAGTACTTC. Translating gives CASSPRDRGYEQYF.

The table lists this clonotype with many counts. The chain carries TRBV7-8 and TRBJ2-1; TRBD1 matches at 9 bases. The CDR3 covers 15 residues. The V segment lost 3 bases and the J segment 5 bases; nucleotides outside the gene matches: 5. Germline lookup yields CDR1 SGHVS and CDR2 FQNEAQ. CDR3 nucleotide sequence: TGTGCCAGCAGCTTCCCGGGACAGGGTGACAATGAGCAGTTCTTC. Protein sequence: CASSFPGQGDNEQFF.

In its sample, this clonotype was seen many times. The rearrangement uses TRBV7-2 and TRBJ2-7; possibly TRBD1 for D (6 bases). Trimming left V 5 bases short and J 0 bases short, with 14 bases between. The length of the CDR3 is 15 residues. Germline CDR1 SGHTA, CDR2 FQGNSA. For the CDR3, the DNA is TGTGCCAGCAGCCGCGTACAGGGCAACTCCTACGAGCAGTACTTC. It specifies CASSRVQGNSYEQYF.

This clonotype was seen at least ten times. The rearrangement links TRBV6-2 or TRBV6-3 to TRBJ2-2; TRBD1 matches at 8 bases. Unmatched junction bases numbered 6, after V lost 4 bases and J lost 5 bases. This CDR3 spans 15 amino acids. Germline-derived CDR1 and CDR2 are MNHEY and SVGEGT. The CDR3 coding sequence is TGTGCCAGCAGTTTCCTACAGGGGGTGACCGGGGAGCTGTTTTTT. As protein: CASSFLQGVTGELFF.

Many counts were recorded for this clonotype. The chain has TRBV9 and TRBJ2-7, with 10 bases identical to TRBD1. Germline values: CDR1 SGDLS, CDR2 YYNGEE. The CDR3 has 18 amino acids. V lost 0 bases, J lost 5 bases, and 14 bases stayed unmatched. The CDR3 DNA is TGTGCCAGCAGCGTAGAGCCGGGGGGACAGGGGAGGAGAAACGAGCAGTACTTC. This gives the protein CASSVEPGGQGRRNEQYF.

The rearrangement joins TRBV15 to TRBJ1-2; unclear D gene. The length of the CDR3 is 15 residues. Germline-derived CDR1 and CDR2 are LNHNV and YYDKDF (reference sequence). Trimming cost V 3 bases and J 5 bases, with 16 bases left between them. The chain's CDR3 is CATSSGGLGSYGYTF. The CDR3 bases are TGTGCCACCAGCAGTGGAGGACTTGGCAGTTATGGCTACACCTTC. The entire variable domain, with the rest obtained from reference TRBV15 and TRBJ1-2, is as follows: DAMVIQNPRYQVTQFGKPVTLSCSQTLNHNVMYWYQQKSSQAPKLLFHYYDKDFNNEADTPDNFQSRRPNTSFCFLDIRSPGLGDTAMYLCATSSGGLGSYGYTFGSGTRLTVV.

This clonotype was picked up a small number of times. This sequence joins TRBV4-1 and TRBJ1-5, with a possible D match to TRBD1 (5 bases). The CDR3 consists of 14 residues. The germline V gene has CDR1 MGHRA and CDR2 YSYEKL. The V end was cut by 3 bases, the J end by 4 bases, with 10 bases between. The CDR3 sequence: CASSQLSGNQPQHF. The CDR3 nucleotides are TGCGCCAGCAGCCAGTTGTCAGGGAATCAGCCCCAGCATTTT.

This clonotype was seen many times. The V gene is TRBV7-9, the J gene TRBJ2-3, with 10 positions matching TRBD2. The CDR3 has 16 residues. V lost 2 bases to trimming and J lost 4 bases; unmatched junction nucleotides: 6. Germline CDR1 is SEHNR and CDR2 is FQNEAQ (reference sequence). Here the CDR3 DNA reads TGTGCCAGCAGCTTACCTAGCGGGAGCCCCCCAGATACGCAGTATTTT. Translating gives CASSLPSGSPPDTQYF.

This clonotype was detected many times. The chain couples TRBV5-4 to TRBJ2-1, with D uncertain. The germline V gene encodes CDR1 SGHNT and CDR2 YYREEE (reference sequence). The CDR3 is made up of 14 amino acids. V was trimmed by 0 bases and J by 8 bases, leaving 12 bases between them. The CDR3 is CASSLEGRSDEQFF. The CDR3 DNA follows: TGTGCCAGCAGCTTGGAAGGCCGGTCGGATGAGCAGTTCTTC.

This clonotype showed up many times. This chain uses TRBV5-1 with TRBJ2-2, with TRBD1 as a possible D gene (6 bases). Germline V gene data show CDR1 as SGHRS and CDR2 as YFSETQ. The CDR3 is made up of 14 amino acids. Trimming cost V 4 bases and J 6 bases, with 13 bases left between them. CDR3 sequence reads: CASSPTGPAGELFF. In DNA form, the CDR3 reads TGCGCCAGCAGCCCTACAGGGCCCGCCGGGGAGCTGTTTTTT. Full variable domain (missing parts from reference TRBV5-1 and TRBJ2-2): KAGVTQTPRYLIKTRGQQVTLSCSPISGHRSVSWYQQTPGQGLQFLFEYFSETQRNKGNFPGRFSGRQFSNSRSEMNVSTLELGDSALYLCASSPTGPAGELFFGEGSRLTVL.